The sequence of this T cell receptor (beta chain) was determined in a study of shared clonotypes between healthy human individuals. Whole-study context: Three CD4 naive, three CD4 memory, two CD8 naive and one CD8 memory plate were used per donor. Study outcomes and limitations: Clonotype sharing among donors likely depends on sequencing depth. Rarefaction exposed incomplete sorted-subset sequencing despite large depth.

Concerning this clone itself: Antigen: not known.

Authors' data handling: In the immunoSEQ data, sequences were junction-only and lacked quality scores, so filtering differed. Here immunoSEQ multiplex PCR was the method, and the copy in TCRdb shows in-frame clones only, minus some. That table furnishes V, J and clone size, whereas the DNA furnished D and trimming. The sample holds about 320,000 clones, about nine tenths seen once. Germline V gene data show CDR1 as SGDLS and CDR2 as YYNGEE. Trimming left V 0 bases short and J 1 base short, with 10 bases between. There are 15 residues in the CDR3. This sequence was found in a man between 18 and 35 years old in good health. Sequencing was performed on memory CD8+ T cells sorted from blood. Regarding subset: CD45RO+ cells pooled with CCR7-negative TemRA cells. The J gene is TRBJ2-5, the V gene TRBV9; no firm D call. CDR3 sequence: CASSVGGRPQETQYF. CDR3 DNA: TGTGCCAGCAGCGTAGGGGGTCGCCCCCAAGAGACCCAGTACTTC.